This TCR beta chain was recovered during a study of blood T cell repertoires in COVID-19. On the study more broadly: Sources were T cells, B-cell-depleted T cells, or PBMCs; the material itself was cDNA or gDNA.

Trimming shortened V by 1 base and J by 1 base, and 5 bases separated the two germline ends. The CDR3 is 15 amino acids. CDR1 and CDR2 (germline): SGHTA, FQGNSA. Participant reports of clinical history set cohort assignment. In the original workflow: Amplification with reference gene primers provided the estimates of nucleated cell counts. Assay: immunoSEQ multiplex PCR; the TCRdb copy retains only in-frame clones and omits some. Clone size and the V and J calls come from that table; the DNA yielded D and trimming. The profile shows about 220,000 clones, 80% to 90% of them singletons. This chain links TRBV7-2 with TRBJ2-6; the D is unclear. The sequence was collected from a woman aged 50 to 60 with acute COVID-19. The sequenced sample consisted of PBMCs or T cells enriched from blood (not recorded which). The DNA of the CDR3 is TGTGCCAGCAGCTTAGGAGGTTCTGGGGCCAACGTCCTGACTTTC. Protein: CASSLGGSGANVLTF.